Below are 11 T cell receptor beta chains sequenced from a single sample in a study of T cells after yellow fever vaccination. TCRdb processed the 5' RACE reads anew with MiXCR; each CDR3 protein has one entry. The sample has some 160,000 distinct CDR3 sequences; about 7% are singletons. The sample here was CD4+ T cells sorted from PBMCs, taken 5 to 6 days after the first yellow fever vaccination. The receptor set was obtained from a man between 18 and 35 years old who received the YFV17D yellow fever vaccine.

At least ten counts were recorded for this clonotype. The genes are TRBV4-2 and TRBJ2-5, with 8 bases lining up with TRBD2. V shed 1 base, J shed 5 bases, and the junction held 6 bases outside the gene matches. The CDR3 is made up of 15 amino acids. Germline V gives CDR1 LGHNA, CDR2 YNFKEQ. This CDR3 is CASSQVGGGSETQYF. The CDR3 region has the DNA TGTGCCAGCAGCCAAGTGGGCGGGGGGTCGGAGACCCAGTACTTC.

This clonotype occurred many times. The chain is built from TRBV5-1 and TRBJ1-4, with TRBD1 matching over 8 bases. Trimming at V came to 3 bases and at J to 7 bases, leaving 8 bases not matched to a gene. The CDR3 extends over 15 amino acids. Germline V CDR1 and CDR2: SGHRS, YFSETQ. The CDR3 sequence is CASSSQGAQGEKLFF. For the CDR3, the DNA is TGCGCCAGCAGCTCCCAGGGGGCCCAGGGTGAAAAACTGTTTTTT.

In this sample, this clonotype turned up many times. The CDR3 DNA follows: TGCGCCAGCGCCCAGAAGCGCCTAGCGGGGGGGCCCTACGAGCAGTACTTC. Its protein is CASAQKRLAGGPYEQYF. The chain employs TRBV5-1 and TRBJ2-7, with 12 positions matching TRBD2. This CDR3 region has 17 residues. The V and J ends lost 7 bases and 2 bases, in that order; junction bases with no gene match: 13. Germline lookup yields CDR1 SGHRS and CDR2 YFSETQ. The full variable domain, rest sourced from reference TRBV5-1 and TRBJ2-7, is KAGVTQTPRYLIKTRGQQVTLSCSPISGHRSVSWYQQTPGQGLQFLFEYFSETQRNKGNFPGRFSGRQFSNSRSEMNVSTLELGDSALYLCASAQKRLAGGPYEQYFGPGTRLTVT.

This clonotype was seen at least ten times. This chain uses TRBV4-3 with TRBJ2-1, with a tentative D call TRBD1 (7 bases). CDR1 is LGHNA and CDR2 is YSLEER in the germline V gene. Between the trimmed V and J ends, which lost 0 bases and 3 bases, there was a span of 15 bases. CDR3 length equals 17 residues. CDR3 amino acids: CASSQDPAQGGYNEQFF. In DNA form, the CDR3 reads TGCGCCAGCAGCCAAGATCCAGCGCAGGGGGGCTACAATGAGCAGTTCTTC.

This chain's CDR3 is CASSANPGLAESTDTQYF. As DNA, the CDR3 is TGTGCCAGCAGTGCCAACCCGGGACTAGCGGAGAGCACAGATACGCAGTATTTT. V usage is TRBV6-2 or TRBV6-3 and J usage is TRBJ2-3; 11 positions agree with TRBD2. Germline V gene sequence: CDR1 MNHEY, CDR2 SVGEGT. With V trimmed by 5 bases and J by 0 bases, 10 bases remained unmatched. The CDR3 contains 18 residues.

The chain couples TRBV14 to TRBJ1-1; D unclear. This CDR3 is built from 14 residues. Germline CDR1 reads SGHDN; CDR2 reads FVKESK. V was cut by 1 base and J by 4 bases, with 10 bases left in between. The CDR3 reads CASSQVGIGTEAFF. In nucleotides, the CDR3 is TGTGCCAGCAGCCAAGTAGGGATCGGCACTGAAGCTTTCTTT.

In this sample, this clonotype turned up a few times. The CDR3 loop reads CASSSGTGGNPQHF. The CDR3 region has the DNA TGTGCCAGCTCCTCCGGGACAGGGGGTAATCCCCAGCATTTT. The V gene is TRBV18, the J gene TRBJ1-5; TRBD1 agrees at 11 bases. The CDR3 is 14 residues long. CDR1 and CDR2 from the germline V gene are KGHSH and LQKENI. The J segment lost 10 bases and the V segment lost 6 bases, leaving 8 bases of the junction unmatched.

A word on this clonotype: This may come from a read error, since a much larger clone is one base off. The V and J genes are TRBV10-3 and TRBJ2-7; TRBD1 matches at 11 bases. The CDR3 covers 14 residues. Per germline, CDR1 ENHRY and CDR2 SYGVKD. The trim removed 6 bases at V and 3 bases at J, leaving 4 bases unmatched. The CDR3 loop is CAISRDRGYYEQYF. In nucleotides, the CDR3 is TGTGCCATCAGCCGGGACAGGGGGTACTACGAGCAGTACTTC.

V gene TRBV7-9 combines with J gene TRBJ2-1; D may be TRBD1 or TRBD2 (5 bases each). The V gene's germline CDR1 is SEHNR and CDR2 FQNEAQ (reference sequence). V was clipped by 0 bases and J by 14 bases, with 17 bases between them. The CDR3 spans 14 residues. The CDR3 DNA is TGTGCCAGCAGCTTAGCGGCTCCGTCGAGGGGCAAGTTCTTC. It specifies CASSLAAPSRGKFF. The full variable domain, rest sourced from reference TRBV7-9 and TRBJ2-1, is DTGVSQNPRHKITKRGQNVTFRCDPISEHNRLYWYRQTLGQGPEFLTYFQNEAQLEKSRLLSDRFSAERPKGSFSTLEIQRTEQGDSAMYLCASSLAAPSRGKFFGPGTRLTVL.

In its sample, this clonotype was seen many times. For the CDR3, the DNA is TGTGCCAGCAGCGATACTACCAGGGCTGAAGCTTTCTTT. It is translated as CASSDTTRAEAFF. The chain carries TRBV7-9 and TRBJ1-1, with a possible D match to TRBD1 (5 bases). Looked up from germline, CDR1 is SEHNR and CDR2 is FQNEAQ (reference sequence). V lost 5 bases, J lost 6 bases, and 13 bases lay in between. The CDR3 contains 13 residues.

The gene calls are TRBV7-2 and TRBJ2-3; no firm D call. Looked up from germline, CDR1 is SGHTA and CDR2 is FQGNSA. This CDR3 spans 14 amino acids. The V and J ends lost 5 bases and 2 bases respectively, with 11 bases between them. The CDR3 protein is CASSPGPFTDTQYF. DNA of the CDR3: TGTGCCAGCAGCCCAGGACCGTTCACAGATACGCAGTATTTT.